This T cell receptor beta chain derives from a study of memory CD4+ T cells and cytomegalovirus serostatus. Background on the study: This sample comes from healthy Belgian adults, fewer than 10 CMV seropositive, 24 seronegative.

Original processing notes: After removing out-of-frame reads, around 2.2 million distinct TCRbeta sequences remained. Sequencing used immunoSEQ multiplex PCR; TCRdb keeps in-frame clones, though not all of them. The V and J calls and clone size come from that table; D and trimming were worked out from the DNA. The sample lists approximately 40,000 clones; 60% to 85% were seen once. Single viable CD3+CD4+CD8-CD45RO+ cells were sorted as the memory CD4+ T cells. CMV serostatus came from serum IgG against pp150, pp28, p38, p52. This CDR3 is built from 17 residues. Trimming cost V 2 bases and J 2 bases, with 18 bases left between them. Germline loops: CDR1 SGHDT, CDR2 YYEEEE. Study-level points and caveats: Each of approximately 61 CMV-associated TCRbeta sequences occurred in one to five individuals.

Concerning this clone itself: Its antigen is as yet unknown.

The sequenced material came from memory CD4+ T cells from blood. The receptor's source is an adult in good health and CMV-seronegative. The rearrangement joins TRBV5-6 to TRBJ2-3; D possibly matches TRBD1 or TRBD2 (5 bases each). CDR3: CASSLRGAWGFTDTQYF. CDR3 in DNA: TGTGCCAGCAGCTTAAGAGGGGCCTGGGGTTTCACAGATACGCAGTATTTT.